Shown below are 2 T cell receptor beta chains from a single sample sequenced in a study of blood T cells in healthy people across ages (dated by TCRdb to the mid-2010s). Library preparation used 5' RACE. The listed sequencing device is Illumina HiSeq 2500. A second about 7 to 12 cycle PCR used a sample-barcoded 5' primer and a J-beta primer mix. TCRdb reprocessed the public reads (quality trimming at Q25 with fastp, clone calling with MiXCR) and kept in-frame beta chains. Duplicate CDR3 protein sequences are folded into a single record with the most common DNA and genes. The sample table holds some 930,000 distinct CDR3 sequences, of which 25% to 30% were seen once. In total, the top ten clones hold 10% to 13% of the sample. The sample was also linked to a second study, of T cells of mothers and their children.

The source material was blood. These TCRs come from a woman in her 40s in good health.

In this sample, this clonotype turned up many times. This chain joins TRBV29-1 and TRBJ2-7; the D gene could be TRBD1 or TRBD2 (5 bases each). Germline V lookup: CDR1 SQVTM, CDR2 ANQGSEA. V lost 7 bases, J lost 1 base, and 8 bases lay in between. This CDR3 comprises 11 residues. CDR3 in DNA: TGCAGCGCTGGGACGTCCTACGAGCAGTACTTC. Amino acids: CSAGTSYEQYF.

Many counts were recorded for this clonotype. J is TRBJ2-7 and V is TRBV7-9; TRBD2 matches at 14 bases. V lost 4 bases and J lost 2; bases outside the gene matches: 4. Germline CDR1 and CDR2: SEHNR and FQNEAQ (reference sequence). CDR3 length: 16 residues. As DNA, the CDR3 is TGTGCCAGCAGCTGGACTAGCGGGGGGACAACCTACGAGCAGTACTTC. It yields the protein CASSWTSGGTTYEQYF.